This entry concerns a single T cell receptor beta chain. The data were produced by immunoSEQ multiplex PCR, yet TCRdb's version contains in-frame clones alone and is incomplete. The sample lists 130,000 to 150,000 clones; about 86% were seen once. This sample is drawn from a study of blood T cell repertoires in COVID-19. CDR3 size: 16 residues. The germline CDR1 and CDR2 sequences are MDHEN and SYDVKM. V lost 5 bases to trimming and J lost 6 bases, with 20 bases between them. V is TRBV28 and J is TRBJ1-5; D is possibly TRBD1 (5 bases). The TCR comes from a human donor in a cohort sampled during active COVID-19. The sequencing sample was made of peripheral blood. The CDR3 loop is CASSAPLRGRSQPQHF. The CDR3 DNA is TGTGCCAGCAGTGCACCCCTTCGGGGGAGGAGTCAGCCCCAGCATTTT.